The clone carrying this T cell receptor (beta chain) was detected once. These data come from a study of blood T cells in healthy people across ages. A sample-barcoded 5' primer and a J-beta primer mix were used in a second PCR of roughly 6 to 11 cycles. A single record per CDR3 protein comes from TCRdb applying MiXCR to the 5' RACE reads. The sample lists 600,000 to 1,000,000 distinct CDR3 sequences, approximately 25% seen once, with approximately 4% in the top ten. The same sample was also studied in work on T cells of mothers and their children.

The receptor was derived from a boy between 5 and 17 years old in good health. Sequenced: blood.

The CDR3 DNA follows: TGTGCCACCAGTGATACGGGCGGAAGAGAAGCTTTCTTT. As protein: CATSDTGGREAFF. J is TRBJ1-1 and V is TRBV24-1, with D unclear. Germline CDR1 reads KGHDR; CDR2 reads SFDVKD. This CDR3 region has 13 residues. V was cut by 3 bases and J by 8 bases, with 12 bases left in between.